These T cell receptor beta chains were read from a single sample in a study of molecular identifiers for immune sequencing clone quantification. MiXCR, applied by TCRdb to the PCR reads, yields one record per CDR3 protein. Altogether hundreds of thousands of distinct CDR3 sequences are present, over 25% being singletons, with the ten largest covering around 0.78%. The specimen sequenced was naive CD8+ T cells from blood, with Jurkat cell RNA spiked in. These receptors were obtained from a human donor in good health. Some libraries in this study had Jurkat cell RNA spiked in. Each CDR3 is given with its conserved first and last residue. A D gene is named only where the DNA matches it firmly. Clone size appears in some rows only: once, few, many, or a class for an expanded clone.

TRBJ2-7,TRBV14,many,TRBD1,CASSPKMGQFLIHEQYF,TGTGCCAGCAGCCCTAAAATGGGACAGTTTTTAATCCACGAGCAGTACTTC
TRBJ2-1,TRBV19,few,TRBD2,CASAPGLAGAPSSYNEQFF,TGTGCCAGTGCTCCGGGACTAGCGGGGGCCCCGAGCTCCTACAATGAGCAGTTCTTC
TRBJ2-1,TRBV29-1,many,TRBD1,CSVEGTGESYNEQFF,TGCAGCGTAGAAGGGACAGGGGAATCCTACAATGAGCAGTTCTTC
TRBJ2-7,TRBV29-1,few,TRBD1,CSVWTGPQHEQYF,TGCAGCGTGTGGACAGGGCCCCAACACGAGCAGTACTTC
TRBJ1-5,TRBV19,.,TRBD1,CASSPQGGGGEPQHF,TGTGCCAGTAGTCCCCAAGGGGGCGGGGGAGAGCCCCAGCATTTT
TRBJ1-1,TRBV5-5,many,TRBD1,CASSLYIGQGLGTEAFF,TGTGCCAGCAGCTTGTATATCGGACAGGGCCTAGGCACTGAAGCTTTCTTT
TRBJ2-3,TRBV2,.,.,CASSEIGRESTDTQYF,TGTGCCAGCAGTGAAATCGGTAGGGAGAGCACAGATACGCAGTATTTT
TRBJ2-1,TRBV7-9,once,.,CASSPGPDNEQFF,TGTGCCAGCAGCCCCGGGCCGGACAATGAGCAGTTCTTC
TRBJ2-3,TRBV3-1,many,.,CASSQDPIAVTDTQYF,TGTGCCAGCAGCCAAGATCCAATAGCAGTCACAGATACGCAGTATTTT
TRBJ2-1,TRBV6-1,.,.,CASSSQQQGWYEQFF,TGTGCCAGCAGTAGCCAACAACAGGGTTGGTATGAGCAGTTCTTC
TRBJ1-4,TRBV6-5,few,TRBD1,CASSYSVGQGEKLFF,TGTGCCAGCAGTTACTCGGTGGGACAGGGGGAAAAACTGTTTTTT
TRBJ1-2,TRBV2,many,.,CASSEAVQVESNYGYTF,TGTGCCAGCAGTGAAGCGGTACAGGTCGAGTCTAACTATGGCTACACCTTC
TRBJ2-7,TRBV5-1,.,.,CASSLGQDYEHYF,TGCGCCAGCAGCTTAGGACAGGACTACGAGCACTACTTC
TRBJ1-3,TRBV4-3,few,.,CASSPAGTPSLDTGNTIYF,TGCGCCAGCAGCCCCGCCGGGACACCGTCGTTGGATACTGGAAACACCATATATTTT
TRBJ2-3,TRBV4-3,many,TRBD2,CASSQGPGGGGPSSTDTQYF,TGCGCCAGCAGCCAAGGCCCCGGGGGCGGGGGGCCCTCTAGCACAGATACGCAGTATTTT
TRBJ1-1,TRBV7-8,many,TRBD1,CASSVYRGGTEAFF,TGTGCCAGCAGCGTGTACAGGGGAGGCACTGAAGCTTTCTTT
TRBJ1-5,TRBV6-2/TRBV6-3,few,.,CASSSTWNQPQHF,TGTGCCAGCAGTTCGACCTGGAATCAGCCCCAGCATTTT
TRBJ2-4,TRBV20-1,.,TRBD2,CSARDALSGELARNIQYF,TGCAGTGCTAGAGACGCCCTCAGCGGGGAGTTAGCCAGAAACATTCAGTACTTC
TRBJ1-1,TRBV27,few,TRBD1,CASSFLPTGANEAFF,TGTGCCAGCAGTTTCCTCCCGACAGGGGCAAATGAAGCTTTCTTT
TRBJ2-3,TRBV3-1,many,.,CASSQDREWDTDTQYF,TGTGCCAGCAGCCAAGATAGGGAATGGGACACAGATACGCAGTATTTT
TRBJ2-1,TRBV11-3,few,.,CASSLDLVTYNEQFF,TGTGCCAGCAGCTTAGATTTAGTGACCTACAATGAGCAGTTCTTC
TRBJ1-5,TRBV4-1,many,.,CASSLGPGGNQPQHF,TGCGCCAGCAGCCTAGGACCGGGAGGCAATCAGCCCCAGCATTTT
TRBJ2-7,TRBV4-3,many,.,CASSQEGGGTYEQYF,TGCGCCAGCAGCCAGGAGGGCGGAGGGACCTACGAGCAGTACTTC
TRBJ2-7,TRBV21-1,few,.,CASHKRYEQYF,TGTGCCAGCCACAAGCGGTACGAGCAGTACTTC
TRBJ2-7,TRBV20-1,.,TRBD2,CSAGAPRTSRSYEQYF,TGCAGTGCGGGCGCTCCCCGGACTAGTCGCTCCTACGAGCAGTACTTC
TRBJ2-2,TRBV28,few,.,CASSLYTGTTNTGELFF,TGTGCCAGCAGTTTATACACCGGGACCACAAACACCGGGGAGCTGTTTTTT
TRBJ2-2,TRBV7-8,few,TRBD2,CASSLGYIHPPGRESTGELFF,TGTGCCAGCAGCTTAGGTTACATCCATCCCCCGGGGCGGGAGTCCACCGGGGAGCTGTTTTTT
TRBJ2-7,TRBV9,many,TRBD1,CASSEGDRPYEQYF,TGTGCCAGCAGCGAAGGGGACAGACCCTACGAGCAGTACTTC
TRBJ2-7,TRBV27,.,.,CASSPSGRTFYEQYF,TGTGCCAGCAGTCCGTCCGGCAGAACATTCTACGAGCAGTACTTC
TRBJ2-7,TRBV25-1,many,.,CASSGSGGPYEQYF,TGTGCCAGCAGTGGTTCGGGCGGCCCCTACGAGCAGTACTTC
TRBJ2-1,TRBV7-9,.,TRBD2,CASSSLAGGVEQFF,TGTGCCAGCAGCTCCCTAGCGGGGGGCGTTGAGCAGTTCTTC
TRBJ1-3,TRBV25-1,.,.,CASSASSYSGNTIYF,TGTGCCAGCAGTGCCAGTTCATACTCTGGAAACACCATATATTTT
TRBJ2-7,TRBV7-9,many,.,CASNDGAGAYEQYF,TGTGCCAGCAACGATGGGGCTGGGGCCTACGAGCAGTACTTC
TRBJ1-4,TRBV5-6,.,.,CASSLGSGTNEKLFF,TGTGCCAGCAGCTTGGGGTCGGGGACTAATGAAAAACTGTTTTTT
TRBJ1-1,TRBV10-3,.,.,CAIWSGTEAFF,TGTGCCATCTGGAGTGGCACTGAAGCTTTCTTT
TRBJ2-2,TRBV6-5,few,TRBD2,CASIPPGLENTGELFF,TGTGCCAGCATTCCACCGGGACTAGAGAACACCGGGGAGCTGTTTTTT
TRBJ2-1,TRBV30,few,TRBD2,CAWGTSGGLLGKFF,TGTGCCTGGGGGACTAGCGGGGGCCTTTTGGGGAAGTTCTTC
TRBJ2-5,TRBV12-3/TRBV12-4,.,TRBD2,CASSLVAGGQGTQYF,TGTGCCAGCAGTTTGGTAGCGGGGGGACAAGGGACCCAGTACTTC
TRBJ2-1,TRBV2,.,.,CASNFPGANEQFF,TGTGCCAGCAACTTTCCAGGGGCAAATGAGCAGTTCTTC
TRBJ2-3,TRBV13,few,TRBD1,CASSNRGVEDTQYF,TGTGCCAGCAGCAACAGGGGGGTGGAAGATACGCAGTATTTT
TRBJ1-1,TRBV4-1,few,.,CASSQQSGTLNTEAFF,TGCGCCAGCAGCCAACAATCCGGGACACTGAACACTGAAGCTTTCTTT
TRBJ2-4,TRBV7-3,.,.,CASSYISGGPPPRTLAKNIRYF,TGTGCCAGCAGCTACATCTCCGGGGGGCCTCCGCCTAGGACCTTAGCCAAAAACATTCGGTACTTC